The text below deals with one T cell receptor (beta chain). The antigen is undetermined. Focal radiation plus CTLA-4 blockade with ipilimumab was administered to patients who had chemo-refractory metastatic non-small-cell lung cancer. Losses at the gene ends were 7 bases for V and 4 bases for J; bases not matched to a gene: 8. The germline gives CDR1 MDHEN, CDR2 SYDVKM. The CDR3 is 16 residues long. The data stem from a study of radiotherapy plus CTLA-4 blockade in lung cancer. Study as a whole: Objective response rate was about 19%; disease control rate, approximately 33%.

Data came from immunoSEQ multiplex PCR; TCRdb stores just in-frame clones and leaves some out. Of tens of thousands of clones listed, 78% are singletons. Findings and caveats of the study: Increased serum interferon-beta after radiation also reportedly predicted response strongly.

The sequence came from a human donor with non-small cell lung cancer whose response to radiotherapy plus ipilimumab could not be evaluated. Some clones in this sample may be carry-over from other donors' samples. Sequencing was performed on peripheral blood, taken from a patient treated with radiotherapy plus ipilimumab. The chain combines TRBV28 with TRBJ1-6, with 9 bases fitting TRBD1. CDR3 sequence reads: CASKTGTGTYNSPLHF. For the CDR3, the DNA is TGTGCCAGCAAGACCGGGACAGGGACATATAATTCACCCCTCCACTTT.